These 7 T cell receptor beta chains came from one sample sequenced in a study of lymphopenia after photon versus proton radiotherapy. Measured with immunoSEQ multiplex PCR; TCRdb has only the in-frame clones, and not every one. The sample lists roughly 58,000 clones, about 90% occurring once. Sequenced here: peripheral blood, sampled from a patient treated with proton-based radiotherapy. The receptors come from a man at least 80 years old with esophageal cancer.

This clone was found a few times. The rearrangement links TRBV29-1 to TRBJ1-2; D is undetermined. Per the germline V gene, CDR1 is SQVTM and CDR2 is ANQGSEA. Trimming left V 3 bases short and J 4 bases short, with 18 bases between. The CDR3 is 15 residues long. The CDR3, as DNA: TGCAGCGTTGATGGGTCGCGGCAGAGCTTCTATGGCTACACCTTC. This encodes CSVDGSRQSFYGYTF.

The rearrangement uses TRBV30 and TRBJ2-3; TRBD2 matches at 11 bases. The J segment lost 1 base and the V segment lost 2 bases, leaving 11 bases of the junction unmatched. The CDR3 covers 18 residues. Germline V gene data show CDR1 as GTSNPN and CDR2 as SVGIG (reference sequence). This CDR3 reads CAWSPLAGAPPGTDTQYF. Here the CDR3 DNA reads TGTGCCTGGAGTCCACTAGCGGGGGCCCCTCCGGGCACAGATACGCAGTATTTT.

The genes are TRBV2 and TRBJ2-5, with a weak D call TRBD2 (5 bases). Germline-derived CDR1 and CDR2 are SNHLY and FYNNEI. Trimming left V 7 bases short and J 5 bases short, with 17 bases between. The CDR3 has 14 residues. The chain's CDR3 is CASTISGGEETQYF. The CDR3, as DNA: TGTGCCAGCACCATAAGCGGCGGCGAGGAGACCCAGTACTTC.

The genes are TRBV6-6 and TRBJ2-7; 8 bases line up with TRBD1. Germline CDR1 MNHNY, CDR2 SVGAGI (reference sequence). The junction had 5 bases not matched to a gene; V was cut back by 2 bases and J by 2 bases. CDR3 size: 15 residues. The CDR3 loop reads CASSYPGQDTYEQYF. The DNA for the CDR3 is TGTGCCAGCAGTTACCCGGGACAGGATACCTACGAGCAGTACTTC.

The chain is built from TRBV18 and TRBJ1-3; 7 bases fit TRBD1. The junction had 13 bases not matched to a gene; V was cut back by 5 bases and J by 0 bases. Germline V gene sequence: CDR1 KGHSH, CDR2 LQKENI. The CDR3 is 18 amino acids. The CDR3 spells CASSTKNRDSRSGNTIYF. CDR3 DNA sequence: TGTGCCAGCTCAACGAAAAACCGGGACAGTCGCTCTGGAAACACCATATATTTT.

This clone appeared once. The chain joins TRBV4-3 to TRBJ1-2, with a possible D match to TRBD1 (6 bases). V was cut by 0 bases and J by 8 bases, with 19 bases left in between. The CDR3 has 16 amino acids. Per the germline V gene, CDR1 is LGHNA and CDR2 is YSLEER. The CDR3 sequence is CASSQDFGGLLGGYTF. The CDR3 DNA sequence: TGCGCCAGCAGCCAAGATTTCGGGGGGCTCCTAGGAGGCTACACCTTC.

V and J are TRBV27 and TRBJ1-1; no reliable D call. Trimming pared 8 bases from V and 3 bases from J, leaving 7 bases between. This CDR3 is built from 11 residues. Per the germline V gene, CDR1 is MNHEY and CDR2 is SMNVEV (reference sequence). The CDR3 coding sequence is TGTGCCAGCGGCCCGGACACTGAAGCTTTCTTT. Protein: CASGPDTEAFF.